This is a list of T cell receptor beta chains from one sample in a study of T cell changes during pregnancy in multiple sclerosis. Profiled with immunoSEQ multiplex PCR; TCRdb holds only in-frame clones, not every one. The table lists some 77,000 clones, just over 90% of them singletons. The material was peripheral blood, obtained after pregnancy. These receptors all come from a female donor in good health, enrolled as a control in a pregnancy study. Both conserved end residues are part of each CDR3. The order of the fields is J gene, D gene, CDR3 length, V gene, clone size, CDR3 protein, CDR3 DNA. D genes are given only for firm matches. Some rows have no size entry. The others give once, few or many, or a class for an expanded clone.

J gene: TRBJ1-5
D gene: TRBD1
CDR3 length: 14
V gene: TRBV28
clone size: .
CDR3 protein: CASSLAGGGQPQHF
CDR3 DNA: TGTGCCAGCAGTTTAGCAGGGGGCGGTCAGCCCCAGCATTTT

J gene: TRBJ2-1
D gene: TRBD2
CDR3 length: 14
V gene: TRBV7-3
clone size: .
CDR3 protein: CASSSSSGTGEQFF
CDR3 DNA: TGTGCCAGCAGCTCCTCTAGCGGGACGGGTGAGCAGTTCTTC

J gene: TRBJ2-6
D gene: TRBD2
CDR3 length: 18
V gene: TRBV19
clone size: .
CDR3 protein: CASSPYSRTSVGANVLTF
CDR3 DNA: TGTGCCAGTAGTCCCTACTCCCGGACTAGCGTGGGGGCCAACGTCCTGACTTTC

J gene: TRBJ2-1
D gene: .
CDR3 length: 14
V gene: TRBV7-9
clone size: .
CDR3 protein: CASSFLMRRDEQFF
CDR3 DNA: TGTGCCAGCAGCTTTCTCATGCGGAGGGATGAGCAGTTCTTC

J gene: TRBJ1-1
D gene: TRBD1
CDR3 length: 13
V gene: TRBV27
clone size: .
CDR3 protein: CASRSGGVTEAFF
CDR3 DNA: TGTGCCAGCAGATCAGGGGGCGTGACTGAAGCTTTCTTT

J gene: TRBJ1-4
D gene: TRBD1
CDR3 length: 18
V gene: TRBV5-6
clone size: .
CDR3 protein: CASKKWYGRGPLGEKLFF
CDR3 DNA: TGTGCCAGCAAAAAGTGGTACGGCAGGGGGCCTTTAGGTGAAAAACTGTTTTTT

J gene: TRBJ2-5
D gene: TRBD2
CDR3 length: 13
V gene: TRBV7-7
clone size: .
CDR3 protein: CATSGRSQETQYF
CDR3 DNA: TGTGCTACTAGCGGGAGGTCGCAAGAGACCCAGTACTTC

J gene: TRBJ2-1
D gene: TRBD2
CDR3 length: 14
V gene: TRBV28
clone size: .
CDR3 protein: CASSRAGSDNEQFF
CDR3 DNA: TGTGCCAGCAGCCGAGCGGGGTCGGACAATGAGCAGTTCTTC

J gene: TRBJ1-4
D gene: .
CDR3 length: 14
V gene: TRBV6-5
clone size: .
CDR3 protein: CASSWRASNEKLFF
CDR3 DNA: TGTGCCAGCAGTTGGCGGGCGTCTAATGAAAAACTGTTTTTT

J gene: TRBJ1-1
D gene: .
CDR3 length: 13
V gene: TRBV6-4
clone size: .
CDR3 protein: CASSVSGNTEAFF
CDR3 DNA: TGTGCCAGCAGCGTAAGCGGCAACACTGAAGCTTTCTTT

J gene: TRBJ2-1
D gene: .
CDR3 length: 16
V gene: TRBV15
clone size: .
CDR3 protein: CATSFTRGSGYNEQFF
CDR3 DNA: TGTGCCACCAGCTTCACACGGGGATCGGGCTACAATGAGCAGTTCTTC

J gene: TRBJ2-7
D gene: .
CDR3 length: 12
V gene: TRBV7-2
clone size: .
CDR3 protein: CASHRTPHEQYF
CDR3 DNA: TGTGCCAGCCACAGAACCCCCCACGAGCAGTACTTC

J gene: TRBJ2-5
D gene: TRBD2
CDR3 length: 15
V gene: TRBV13
clone size: .
CDR3 protein: CASSLSGGAQETQYF
CDR3 DNA: TGTGCCAGCAGTTTGAGCGGGGGGGCTCAAGAGACCCAGTACTTC

J gene: TRBJ2-7
D gene: TRBD2
CDR3 length: 14
V gene: TRBV10-3
clone size: .
CDR3 protein: CAIKRGLAGDEQYF
CDR3 DNA: TGTGCCATCAAGAGGGGGCTAGCGGGAGACGAGCAGTACTTC

J gene: TRBJ2-7
D gene: TRBD1
CDR3 length: 13
V gene: TRBV11-2
clone size: .
CDR3 protein: CASSLGQGSGQYF
CDR3 DNA: TGTGCCAGCAGCTTAGGACAGGGGAGTGGGCAGTACTTC

J gene: TRBJ2-7
D gene: .
CDR3 length: 15
V gene: TRBV19
clone size: .
CDR3 protein: CASSIFPGQAYEQYF
CDR3 DNA: TGTGCCAGTAGTATATTCCCGGGACAAGCCTACGAGCAGTACTTC

J gene: TRBJ1-1
D gene: .
CDR3 length: 15
V gene: TRBV18
clone size: .
CDR3 protein: CASSPPSQGETEAFF
CDR3 DNA: TGTGCCAGCTCACCACCGAGCCAGGGTGAAACTGAAGCTTTCTTT

J gene: TRBJ2-7
D gene: TRBD2
CDR3 length: 14
V gene: TRBV7-2
clone size: .
CDR3 protein: CASSVGLAAYEQYF
CDR3 DNA: TGTGCCAGCAGCGTGGGACTAGCGGCCTACGAGCAGTACTTC

J gene: TRBJ2-3
D gene: TRBD2
CDR3 length: 12
V gene: TRBV7-2
clone size: once
CDR3 protein: CASRNQRETQYF
CDR3 DNA: TGTGCCAGCAGAAACCAGCGGGAGACGCAGTATTTT

J gene: TRBJ2-1
D gene: TRBD1
CDR3 length: 15
V gene: TRBV11-2
clone size: .
CDR3 protein: CASSSGQVLKNEQFF
CDR3 DNA: TGTGCCAGCAGCTCGGGACAGGTACTGAAGAATGAGCAGTTCTTC

J gene: TRBJ1-1
D gene: .
CDR3 length: 15
V gene: TRBV14
clone size: once
CDR3 protein: CASSQLQGKSTEAFF
CDR3 DNA: TGTGCCAGCAGCCAATTACAGGGTAAGAGCACTGAAGCTTTCTTT

J gene: TRBJ2-3
D gene: TRBD2
CDR3 length: 15
V gene: TRBV7-2
clone size: .
CDR3 protein: CASSLLSGRADTQYF
CDR3 DNA: TGTGCCAGCAGCCTCCTAAGCGGGAGGGCAGATACGCAGTATTTT

J gene: TRBJ2-3
D gene: .
CDR3 length: 14
V gene: TRBV6-4
clone size: .
CDR3 protein: CAPSPLLVGDTQYF
CDR3 DNA: TGTGCCCCATCCCCGCTACTAGTTGGAGATACGCAGTATTTT

J gene: TRBJ1-1
D gene: TRBD1
CDR3 length: 15
V gene: TRBV7-9
clone size: few
CDR3 protein: CASSLGDRMNTEAFF
CDR3 DNA: TGTGCCAGCAGCTTAGGGGACAGGATGAACACTGAAGCTTTCTTT

J gene: TRBJ1-1
D gene: TRBD1
CDR3 length: 13
V gene: TRBV2
clone size: .
CDR3 protein: CASSKDRGAEAFF
CDR3 DNA: TGTGCCAGCAGCAAGGACAGGGGCGCTGAAGCTTTCTTT

J gene: TRBJ1-3
D gene: .
CDR3 length: 16
V gene: TRBV9
clone size: .
CDR3 protein: CASSVDQGPSGNTIYF
CDR3 DNA: TGTGCCAGCAGCGTAGACCAGGGTCCCTCTGGAAACACCATATATTTT

J gene: TRBJ2-6
D gene: .
CDR3 length: 16
V gene: TRBV10-1
clone size: .
CDR3 protein: CASSDRLGAGANVLTF
CDR3 DNA: TGCGCCAGCAGTGACCGGCTCGGAGCTGGGGCCAACGTCCTGACTTTC

J gene: TRBJ2-7
D gene: .
CDR3 length: 21
V gene: TRBV21-1
clone size: .
CDR3 protein: CASSKPPRGTSGGGLLREQYF
CDR3 DNA: TGTGCCAGCAGCAAACCCCCCCGGGGGACTAGCGGGGGGGGGCTTTTGAGGGAGCAGTACTTC

J gene: TRBJ1-2
D gene: TRBD1
CDR3 length: 15
V gene: TRBV5-4
clone size: .
CDR3 protein: CASSLTGGDGGGYTF
CDR3 DNA: TGTGCCAGCAGCTTGACAGGGGGCGACGGAGGTGGCTACACCTTC

J gene: TRBJ2-7
D gene: TRBD1
CDR3 length: 15
V gene: TRBV27
clone size: .
CDR3 protein: CASALRDRESYEQYF
CDR3 DNA: TGTGCCAGCGCCCTCCGGGACAGGGAATCCTACGAGCAGTACTTC

J gene: TRBJ1-2
D gene: .
CDR3 length: 14
V gene: TRBV2
clone size: .
CDR3 protein: CASSGRGPGYGYTF
CDR3 DNA: TGTGCCAGCAGTGGGCGGGGGCCGGGCTATGGCTACACCTTC

J gene: TRBJ2-7
D gene: .
CDR3 length: 15
V gene: TRBV25-1
clone size: .
CDR3 protein: CASSYGAGPSYEQYF
CDR3 DNA: TGTGCCAGCAGTTACGGGGCGGGACCGTCCTACGAGCAGTACTTC

J gene: TRBJ1-1
D gene: .
CDR3 length: 15
V gene: TRBV18
clone size: .
CDR3 protein: CASSPQGLMNTEAFF
CDR3 DNA: TGTGCCAGCTCACCCCAGGGCCTTATGAACACTGAAGCTTTCTTT

J gene: TRBJ2-7
D gene: TRBD1
CDR3 length: 14
V gene: TRBV19
clone size: once
CDR3 protein: CASSDRVSSYEQYF
CDR3 DNA: TGTGCCAGCAGCGACAGGGTTAGCTCCTACGAGCAGTACTTC

J gene: TRBJ2-5
D gene: .
CDR3 length: 11
V gene: TRBV20-1
clone size: .
CDR3 protein: CSVDREETQYF
CDR3 DNA: TGCAGTGTTGACAGAGAAGAGACCCAGTACTTC

J gene: TRBJ2-5
D gene: TRBD1
CDR3 length: 13
V gene: TRBV6-5
clone size: .
CDR3 protein: CATMGQGAETQYF
CDR3 DNA: TGTGCCACTATGGGACAGGGGGCTGAGACCCAGTACTTC

J gene: TRBJ1-6
D gene: .
CDR3 length: 16
V gene: TRBV10-1
clone size: .
CDR3 protein: CASPSVGSSYNSPLHF
CDR3 DNA: TGCGCCAGCCCATCGGTCGGGAGCTCCTATAATTCACCCCTCCACTTT

J gene: TRBJ2-7
D gene: .
CDR3 length: 16
V gene: TRBV9
clone size: .
CDR3 protein: CASSVSGASLSYEQYF
CDR3 DNA: TGTGCCAGCAGCGTCAGTGGGGCATCCCTCTCCTACGAGCAGTACTTC

J gene: TRBJ2-2
D gene: .
CDR3 length: 14
V gene: TRBV18
clone size: .
CDR3 protein: CASSVGENTGELFF
CDR3 DNA: TGTGCCAGCTCGGTCGGGGAGAACACCGGGGAGCTGTTTTTT

J gene: TRBJ1-1
D gene: .
CDR3 length: 14
V gene: TRBV12-5
clone size: .
CDR3 protein: CASGLVPPGAEAFF
CDR3 DNA: TGTGCTAGTGGTTTGGTACCCCCCGGGGCTGAAGCTTTCTTT

J gene: TRBJ2-7
D gene: TRBD1
CDR3 length: 15
V gene: TRBV6-6
clone size: .
CDR3 protein: CASSSGTGSGYEQYF
CDR3 DNA: TGTGCCAGCAGCTCCGGGACAGGGAGCGGATACGAGCAGTACTTC